This T cell receptor (beta chain) appears in the sequencing data of a study of blood T cell repertoires in COVID-19. Clones were read by immunoSEQ multiplex PCR, and TCRdb kept only the in-frame ones, dropping some. The sample includes about 150,000 clones, roughly 84% of them seen just once. Sequenced sample: peripheral blood. This receptor was obtained from a man aged 60 to 69 with COVID-19, enrolled during active disease.

The CDR3 sequence: CASSSGTGEKLFF. CDR3 in DNA: TGTGCCAGCAGCAGCGGGACGGGCGAAAAACTGTTTTTT. The genes are TRBV3-1 (or the pseudogene TRBV3-2) and TRBJ1-4; D may be TRBD1 (5 bases). Germline CDR1 reads LGHDT; CDR2 reads YNNKEL (reference sequence). There are 13 residues in the CDR3. Trimming took off 5 bases at V and 8 bases at J, with 12 bases between the two ends.